A selection of T cell receptor beta chains follows, all from one sample in a study of blood T cell repertoires in COVID-19. The table came from immunoSEQ multiplex PCR; TCRdb's copy has only in-frame clones and leaves some out. The table has roughly 80,000 clones, 70% to 90% seen once. Specimen: peripheral blood. The receptors were gathered from a woman of 80 years or more with acute or convalescent COVID-19. The CDR3 runs from the conserved cysteine through the conserved F or W. D genes are given only for firm matches. Size tells how often a clone was seen (once, few, many) or the class of an expanded clone, and some rows leave it out.

D gene: TRBD2
clone size: -
J gene: TRBJ2-7
V gene: TRBV5-1
CDR3 protein: CASSTGGVGSYEQYF

D gene: -
clone size: -
J gene: TRBJ2-3
V gene: TRBV19
CDR3 protein: CASSYGQRTDTQYF

D gene: TRBD2
clone size: -
J gene: TRBJ2-1
V gene: TRBV30
CDR3 protein: CAWGSTSGANYNEQFF

D gene: TRBD1
clone size: once
J gene: TRBJ1-2
V gene: TRBV7-2
CDR3 protein: CASSFSQGAGGYTF

D gene: -
clone size: -
J gene: TRBJ1-1
V gene: TRBV7-3
CDR3 protein: CASSHVVRGSEAFF

D gene: -
clone size: -
J gene: TRBJ2-4
V gene: TRBV2
CDR3 protein: CASSAGGAKNIQYF

D gene: -
clone size: -
J gene: TRBJ2-3
V gene: TRBV2
CDR3 protein: CASSAEGQGTDTQYF

D gene: -
clone size: -
J gene: TRBJ1-5
V gene: TRBV3-1/TRBV3-2
CDR3 protein: CASSQDGPGDQPQHF

D gene: TRBD1
clone size: -
J gene: TRBJ1-5
V gene: TRBV2
CDR3 protein: CASSSRTGGNQPQHF

D gene: TRBD1
clone size: -
J gene: TRBJ2-2
V gene: TRBV7-7
CDR3 protein: CASSPQGTGNTGELFF

D gene: -
clone size: -
J gene: TRBJ1-1
V gene: TRBV12-3/TRBV12-4
CDR3 protein: CASSRDSGYEAFF

D gene: TRBD2
clone size: -
J gene: TRBJ2-3
V gene: TRBV27
CDR3 protein: CASSLTGLGSDTQYF

D gene: TRBD1
clone size: -
J gene: TRBJ1-5
V gene: TRBV2
CDR3 protein: CASSRDRSWPQHF

D gene: -
clone size: -
J gene: TRBJ1-3
V gene: TRBV7-2
CDR3 protein: CASSPRQALSGNTIYF

D gene: -
clone size: -
J gene: TRBJ2-3
V gene: TRBV10-1
CDR3 protein: CASKVEDGHTDTQYF

D gene: TRBD2
clone size: -
J gene: TRBJ2-1
V gene: TRBV2
CDR3 protein: CASSELAGVSYNEQFF

D gene: -
clone size: -
J gene: TRBJ1-1
V gene: TRBV5-1
CDR3 protein: CASSLGGAGTEAFF

D gene: -
clone size: -
J gene: TRBJ2-3
V gene: TRBV7-9
CDR3 protein: CASSSGRVTDTQYF

D gene: -
clone size: -
J gene: TRBJ2-4
V gene: TRBV2
CDR3 protein: CASSAGIRNIQYF

D gene: TRBD2
clone size: -
J gene: TRBJ2-3
V gene: TRBV6-2/TRBV6-3
CDR3 protein: CASSWGGGTSTDTQYF

D gene: TRBD2
clone size: -
J gene: TRBJ2-7
V gene: TRBV10-2
CDR3 protein: CASATSGRSYEQYF

D gene: -
clone size: -
J gene: TRBJ1-1
V gene: TRBV3-1/TRBV3-2
CDR3 protein: CASSLRGTRNTEAFF